The rows below give T cell receptor beta chains drawn from one sample of a study of blood T cell repertoires in COVID-19. Clones were read by immunoSEQ multiplex PCR, and TCRdb kept only the in-frame ones, dropping some. The profile covers nearly 200,000 clones, with 70% to 85% appearing a single time and approximately 7.2% taken by the ten largest. Input material: peripheral blood. These receptors were collected from a human donor with acute or convalescent COVID-19. The donor label of this sample is uncertain. Both conserved end residues are part of each CDR3. D genes are given only for firm matches. Rows may omit the clone size; those that give it use once, few, many or a size class.

d_gene | abundance | j_gene | v_gene | CDR3nt | CDR3aa
TRBD2 | once | TRBJ2-5 | TRBV7-3 | TGTGCCAGCAGCGGACTAGCGGGGGAGACCCAGTACTTC | CASSGLAGETQYF
NA | NA | TRBJ2-3 | TRBV27 | TGTGCCAGCAGTTTATTTTACAGGGATACTCGCACAGATACGCAGTATTTT | CASSLFYRDTRTDTQYF
TRBD1 | NA | TRBJ1-2 | TRBV6-5 | TGTGCCAGTTCCCCGGGACAGGGGAATTCTGGCTACACCTTC | CASSPGQGNSGYTF
NA | few | TRBJ1-5 | TRBV12-3/TRBV12-4 | TGTGCCAGCAGTTTGGCGGATCAGCCCCAGCATTTT | CASSLADQPQHF
TRBD1 | NA | TRBJ2-1 | TRBV18 | TGTGCCAGCTCACCTTTTGGGACAGGGTCCTACAATGAGCAGTTCTTC | CASSPFGTGSYNEQFF
NA | NA | TRBJ2-7 | TRBV5-1 | TGCGCCAGCAGCATCCGGGTTTCCTACGAGCAGTACTTC | CASSIRVSYEQYF
TRBD1 | NA | TRBJ1-1 | TRBV12-3/TRBV12-4 | TGTGCCAGCAGCTTGACAGGGAGAGCTTTCTTT | CASSLTGRAFF
TRBD2 | NA | TRBJ2-7 | TRBV27 | TGTGCCAGCAGTCTCTCAGCAGGACTAGCAGGGGAGCAGTACTTC | CASSLSAGLAGEQYF
TRBD2 | few | TRBJ2-5 | TRBV28 | TGTGCCAGCAGTTTAGAATATCGGGGACTAGCGGTACAAGAGACCCAGTACTTC | CASSLEYRGLAVQETQYF
TRBD2 | once | TRBJ2-2 | TRBV11-3 | TGTGCCAGCAGCATCGGGACTAGCGGGACCTACGGCACCGGGGAGCTGTTTTTT | CASSIGTSGTYGTGELFF
NA | few | TRBJ1-1 | TRBV3-1/TRBV3-2 | TGTGCCAGCAGCCAAGGAGGCAGATTAGAAGCTTTCTTT | CASSQGGRLEAFF
NA | NA | TRBJ1-1 | TRBV6-2/TRBV6-3 | TGTGCCAGCAGTTACCTGGGGAGAGGCACTGAAGCTTTCTTT | CASSYLGRGTEAFF